One sample yielded the 15 T cell receptor beta chains listed below, sequenced in a study of T-cell reconstitution after alpha-beta-depleted transplantation in children. TCRbeta library preparation incorporated unique molecular identifiers. TCRdb passed the PCR reads through MiXCR, listing each CDR3 protein once. The sample shows about 980,000 distinct CDR3 sequences, roughly 29% of them seen only once. The material sequenced was PBMCs, mostly from graft donor cells, taken 360 days after TCRalphabeta/CD19-depleted stem cell transplant. Receptors were obtained from a boy less than two years old who had a stem cell transplant for SCID, so the T cells may come from the graft donor.

The rearrangement joins TRBV24-1 to TRBJ2-1; TRBD1 is a possible D gene (6 bases). V lost 7 bases and J 8 bases, leaving 17 bases between the germline ends. Germline values: CDR1 KGHDR, CDR2 SFDVKD. This CDR3 region has 14 residues. CDR3 sequence (DNA): TGTGCCACCAGCAGGGGCGTCGGGGTGGATGAGCAGTTCTTC. Translated, it gives CATSRGVGVDEQFF.

J is TRBJ2-7 and V is TRBV6-5, with D unclear. Germline CDR1 and CDR2: MNHEY and SVGAGI. Trimming pared 0 bases from V and 6 bases from J, leaving 9 bases between. There are 13 residues in the CDR3. The CDR3 sequence: CASSYSSGSEQYF. CDR3 DNA sequence: TGTGCCAGCAGTTACTCATCCGGTTCCGAGCAGTACTTC.

This clonotype occurred a few times. The rearrangement links TRBV10-1 to TRBJ1-2, with TRBD1 as a possible D gene (5 bases). V lost 3 bases and J 3 bases, leaving 17 bases between the germline ends. In germline, CDR1 is WNHNN, CDR2 SYGVQD (reference sequence). The CDR3 covers 16 residues. CDR3 amino acids: CASSDRGKPTHYGYTF. For the CDR3, the DNA is TGCGCCAGCAGTGACCGGGGGAAGCCAACTCACTATGGCTACACCTTC.

V gene TRBV7-6 combines with J gene TRBJ2-1; 10 nucleotides line up with TRBD2. Germline V lookup: CDR1 SGHVS, CDR2 FNYEAQ. The J segment lost 3 bases and the V segment lost 4 bases, leaving 3 bases of the junction unmatched. The CDR3 length is 15 residues. The CDR3 spells CASSYTSGVYNEQFF. In nucleotides, the CDR3 is TGTGCCAGCAGCTATACTAGCGGGGTCTACAATGAGCAGTTCTTC.

The V gene is TRBV10-1, the J gene TRBJ2-1; D gene uncertain. The CDR3 has 15 amino acids. Germline assignment: CDR1 WNHNN and CDR2 SYGVQD (reference sequence). Trimming pared 0 bases from V and 8 bases from J, leaving 14 bases between. CDR3 DNA: TGCGCCAGCAGTGAGTCCGGGCTCGGGTGGGATGAGCAGTTCTTC. Translated, it gives CASSESGLGWDEQFF.

The chain carries TRBV7-9 and TRBJ2-7; D remains unclear. V dropped 0 bases and J dropped 2 bases, with 5 bases sitting between them. Germline values: CDR1 SEHNR, CDR2 FQNEAQ (reference sequence). The CDR3 spans 13 residues. The CDR3 DNA reads TGTGCCAGCAGCTTAGCGTGGGCCTACGAGCAGTACTTC. It codes for CASSLAWAYEQYF.

The chain's CDR3 is CGIGAIQETQYF. As DNA, the CDR3 is TGTGGCATTGGGGCGATCCAAGAGACCCAGTACTTC. The V call is TRBV28, the J call TRBJ2-5; tentative D call: TRBD1 (5 bases). The CDR3 runs 12 residues. Germline V gives CDR1 MDHEN, CDR2 SYDVKM.

V and J are TRBV12-3 or TRBV12-4 and TRBJ1-1; D may be TRBD1 (5 bases). V was cut by 6 bases and J by 5 bases, with 10 bases left in between. The CDR3 runs 12 residues. CDR3 in amino acids: CASRDGGTEAFF. The CDR3 DNA sequence: TGTGCCAGCAGGGACGGGGGGACTGAAGCTTTCTTT.

This clonotype was observed a single time. CDR3 in DNA: TGTGCCAGCACCTCGGACGGCACAGATACGCAGTATTTT. Translated: CASTSDGTDTQYF. The chain is built from TRBV5-6 and TRBJ2-3; D remains unclear. CDR1 and CDR2 (germline): SGHDT, YYEEEE. V was cut by 6 bases and J by 1 base, with 9 bases left in between. The CDR3 covers 13 residues. Together with reference TRBV5-6 and TRBJ2-3, the CDR3 gives the full variable domain: DAGVTQSPTHLIKTRGQQVTLRCSPKSGHDTVSWYQQALGQGPQFIFQYYEEEERQRGNFPDRFSGHQFPNYSSELNVNALLLGDSALYLCASTSDGTDTQYFGPGTRLTVL.

This clonotype was detected a few times. CDR3 residues: CASSYSRDFSGNIQYF. CDR3 DNA sequence: TGTGCCAGCAGCTACTCGCGAGATTTTAGCGGTAACATTCAGTACTTC. The rearrangement uses TRBV7-8 and TRBJ2-4; possibly TRBD2 for D (6 bases). Trimming shortened V by 4 bases and J by 7 bases, and 20 bases separated the two germline ends. From germline, CDR1 is SGHVS and CDR2 FQNEAQ. The CDR3 covers 16 residues.

The CDR3 region has the DNA TGTGCCAGCACCTCCTCGAGGACTCCCGAAAAATTCACAGATACGCAGTATTTT. Its protein is CASTSSRTPEKFTDTQYF. This chain links TRBV12-3 or TRBV12-4 with TRBJ2-3; possible D gene TRBD2, 5 bases. The germline V and J ends were trimmed by 7 bases and 2 bases, with 25 bases remaining between them. This CDR3 spans 18 amino acids.

This clonotype was counted ten times or more. The chain employs TRBV4-1 and TRBJ1-5; D unclear. Trimming cost V 5 bases and J 8 bases, with 13 bases left between them. Germline values: CDR1 MGHRA, CDR2 YSYEKL. This CDR3 is built from 13 residues. The CDR3 protein is CASSGRVGEPQHF. CDR3 DNA sequence: TGCGCCAGCAGCGGCCGGGTCGGGGAGCCCCAGCATTTT.

This clonotype has a handful of counts. J is TRBJ1-1 and V is TRBV18, with D tentatively TRBD1 (5 bases). CDR3 size: 16 residues. Between the trimmed V and J ends, which lost 3 bases and 0 bases, there was a span of 14 bases. Germline CDR1 reads KGHSH; CDR2 reads LQKENI. This CDR3 is CASSPGHVRVNTEAFF. DNA of the CDR3: TGTGCCAGCTCACCCGGGCACGTCAGGGTGAACACTGAAGCTTTCTTT.

The sample holds a few counts of this clonotype. The chain employs TRBV9 and TRBJ1-5, with 10 bases lining up with TRBD1. Germline trimming cut 3 bases from V and 7 bases from J; bases unmatched to any gene: 4. The CDR3 consists of 14 residues. Germline loops: CDR1 SGDLS, CDR2 YYNGEE. The CDR3 here is CASSGQGARQPQHF. The CDR3 DNA sequence: TGTGCCAGCAGCGGACAGGGGGCTCGCCAGCCCCAGCATTTT.

This clonotype showed up just a few times. This sequence joins TRBV20-1 and TRBJ1-2; possibly TRBD1 for D (6 bases). V lost 3 bases and J 0 bases, leaving 8 bases between the germline ends. CDR3 length: 13 amino acids. The germline V gene has CDR1 DFQATT and CDR2 SNEGSKA (reference sequence). The CDR3 DNA is TGCAGTGCTAGGAAGGGGGCTAACTATGGCTACACCTTC. Translating gives CSARKGANYGYTF.